This section outlines one T cell receptor beta chain sequence together with its context. At one boundary the junction diverges from the germline segment, which might be a read error. The data originate from a study of spatial heterogeneity in lung cancer. Study-level background: Consistently, beta-chain sequences turned up in larger numbers than alpha-chain sequences did.

The time point: sample taken at primary tumor resection. Sequencing was performed on whole RNA extracted from tumor and nontumor lung tissue, or from frozen PBMC, and the material was left unsorted. The CDR3 extends over 15 amino acids. Germline V gene data show CDR1 as SNHLY and CDR2 as FYNNEI. TCR cDNA molecules each had a unique molecular identifier. TCRdb called the 5' RACE reads again in MiXCR, with one record for every CDR3 protein. The sample carries about 82,000 distinct CDR3 sequences, roughly 13% recorded once. J is TRBJ2-5 and V is TRBV2; TRBD1 might be the D (6 bases). The receptor's source is a male donor with early-stage non-small cell lung cancer. The specimen was PBMCs, collected at surgery. In DNA form, the CDR3 reads TGTGCCAGCATTGGGACACTTCTCCTCCAAGAGATCCAGTACTTC. This codes for CASIGTLLLQEIQYF. The whole variable domain, remainder taken from reference TRBV2 and TRBJ2-5, is EPEVTQTPSHQVTQMGQEVILRCVPISNHLYFYWYRQILGQKVEFLVSFYNNEISEKSEIFDDQFSVERPDGSNFTLKIRSTKLEDSAMYFCASIGTLLLQEIQYFGPGTRLLVL.